These 5 T cell receptor beta chains originate from one sample sequenced in a study of T cells after somatic rescue of genetic block. Generated by immunoSEQ multiplex PCR, the TCRdb table keeps only in-frame clones and is missing some. This table has more than 70,000 clones, 70% to 90% appearing once. The sample comprised peripheral blood mononuclear cells (PBMCs). The receptors were gathered from a woman aged 18-29 years.

This chain uses TRBV15 with TRBJ2-4; TRBD2 aligns across 7 bases. V was clipped by 1 base and J by 7 bases; unmatched bases: 13. The CDR3 has 17 residues. Germline assignment: CDR1 LNHNV and CDR2 YYDKDF (reference sequence). CDR3 loop: CATSRGRGSGAENIQYF. The CDR3 coding sequence is TGTGCCACCAGCAGAGGGCGGGGCAGCGGGGCTGAGAACATTCAGTACTTC. Variable domain in full (rest from reference TRBV15 and TRBJ2-4): DAMVIQNPRYQVTQFGKPVTLSCSQTLNHNVMYWYQQKSSQAPKLLFHYYDKDFNNEADTPDNFQSRRPNTSFCFLDIRSPGLGDTAMYLCATSRGRGSGAENIQYFGAGTRLSVL.

The chain couples TRBV19 to TRBJ2-2; 14 bases fit TRBD2. The CDR3 loop spans 16 amino acids. Germline values: CDR1 LNHDA, CDR2 SQIVND (reference sequence). Unmatched junction bases numbered 2, after V lost 1 base and J lost 7 bases. This CDR3 reads CASSIGGLAGGGELFF. Here the CDR3 DNA reads TGTGCCAGTAGTATAGGTGGACTAGCGGGAGGCGGGGAGCTGTTTTTT.

V gene TRBV12-5 combines with J gene TRBJ2-3; TRBD2 agrees at 16 bases. The CDR3 is 20 amino acids. V lost 2 bases and J lost 4; bases outside the gene matches: 12. CDR1 LGHNT and CDR2 FRNRAP come from the germline V gene. CDR3 bases: TGTGCTAGTGGTTTGAGGGTGTCCGGGACTAGCGGGAGGGCCGCAGATACGCAGTATTTT. Its translation: CASGLRVSGTSGRAADTQYF.

V gene TRBV9 combines with J gene TRBJ2-3; perhaps TRBD2 as D (6 bases). CDR1 and CDR2 (germline): SGDLS, YYNGEE. The CDR3 is made up of 17 amino acids. V was pared by 6 bases and J by 0 bases, with 20 bases between. DNA for the CDR3: TGTGCCAGCACCCTAGGGACTGGGCTAGTCAGCACAGATACGCAGTATTTT. Translating it yields CASTLGTGLVSTDTQYF.

The J gene is TRBJ2-7, the V gene TRBV11-2, with D perhaps matching TRBD2 (6 bases). V was cut by 0 bases and J by 4 bases, with 16 bases left in between. There are 16 residues in the CDR3. The V gene's germline CDR1 is SGHAT and CDR2 FQNNGV. CDR3 amino acids: CASSLELALISYEQYF. CDR3 sequence (DNA): TGTGCCAGCAGCTTAGAACTAGCCCTCATCTCTTACGAGCAGTACTTC.